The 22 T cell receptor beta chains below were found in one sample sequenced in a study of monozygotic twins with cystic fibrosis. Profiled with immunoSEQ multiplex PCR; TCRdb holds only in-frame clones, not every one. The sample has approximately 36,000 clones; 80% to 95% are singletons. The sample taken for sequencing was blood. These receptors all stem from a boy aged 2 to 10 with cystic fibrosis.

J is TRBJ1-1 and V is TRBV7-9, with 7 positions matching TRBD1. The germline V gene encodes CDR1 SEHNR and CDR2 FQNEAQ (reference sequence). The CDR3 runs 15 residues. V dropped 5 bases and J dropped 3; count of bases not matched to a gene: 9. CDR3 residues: CASSPQGGGDTEAFF. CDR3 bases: TGTGCCAGCAGCCCGCAGGGGGGAGGTGACACTGAAGCTTTCTTT.

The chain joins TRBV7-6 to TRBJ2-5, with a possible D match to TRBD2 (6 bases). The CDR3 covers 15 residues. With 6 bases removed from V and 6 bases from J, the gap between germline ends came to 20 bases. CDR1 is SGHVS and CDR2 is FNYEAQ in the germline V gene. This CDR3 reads CASSLAPDKVKTQYF. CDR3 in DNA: TGTGCCAGCAGTCTAGCGCCCGACAAGGTCAAGACCCAGTACTTC.

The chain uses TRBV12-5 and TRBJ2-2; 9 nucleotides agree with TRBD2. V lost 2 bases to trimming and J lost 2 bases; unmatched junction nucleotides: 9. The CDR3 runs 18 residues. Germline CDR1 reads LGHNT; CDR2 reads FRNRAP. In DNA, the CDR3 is TGTGCTAGTGGTTTGACTCTGTGGACTAGCGTTAACACCGGGGAGCTGTTTTTT. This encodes CASGLTLWTSVNTGELFF.

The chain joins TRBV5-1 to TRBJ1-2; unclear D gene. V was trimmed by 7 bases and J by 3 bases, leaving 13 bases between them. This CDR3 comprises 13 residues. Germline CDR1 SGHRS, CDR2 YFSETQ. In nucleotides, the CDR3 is TGCGCCAGCGCCCGGGTAGCGGACTATGGCTACACCTTC. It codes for CASARVADYGYTF.

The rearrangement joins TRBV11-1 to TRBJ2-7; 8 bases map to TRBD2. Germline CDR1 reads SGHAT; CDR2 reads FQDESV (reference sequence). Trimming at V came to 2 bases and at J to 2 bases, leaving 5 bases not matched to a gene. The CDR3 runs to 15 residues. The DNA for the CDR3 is TGTGCCAGCAGCTTATGGCGGGGGGAGACCTACGAGCAGTACTTC. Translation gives CASSLWRGETYEQYF.

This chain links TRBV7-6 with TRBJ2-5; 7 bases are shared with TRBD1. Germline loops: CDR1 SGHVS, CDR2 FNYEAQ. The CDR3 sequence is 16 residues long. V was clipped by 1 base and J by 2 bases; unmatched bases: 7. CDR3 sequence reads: CASSLGVGRGQETQYF. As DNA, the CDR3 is TGTGCCAGCAGCTTAGGGGTGGGCAGGGGGCAAGAGACCCAGTACTTC.

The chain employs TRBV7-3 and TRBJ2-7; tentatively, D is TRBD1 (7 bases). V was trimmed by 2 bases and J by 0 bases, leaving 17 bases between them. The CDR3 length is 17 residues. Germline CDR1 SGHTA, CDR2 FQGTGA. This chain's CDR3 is CASSLVGGGDSSYEQYF. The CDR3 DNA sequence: TGTGCCAGCAGCTTAGTGGGAGGAGGGGACAGCTCCTACGAGCAGTACTTC.

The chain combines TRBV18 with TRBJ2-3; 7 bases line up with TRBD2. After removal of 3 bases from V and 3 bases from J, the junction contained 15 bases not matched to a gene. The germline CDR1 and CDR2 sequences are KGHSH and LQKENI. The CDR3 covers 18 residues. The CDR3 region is CASSPILVSGVMTDTQYF. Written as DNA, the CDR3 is TGTGCCAGCTCACCGATATTAGTGAGCGGGGTGATGACAGATACGCAGTATTTT.

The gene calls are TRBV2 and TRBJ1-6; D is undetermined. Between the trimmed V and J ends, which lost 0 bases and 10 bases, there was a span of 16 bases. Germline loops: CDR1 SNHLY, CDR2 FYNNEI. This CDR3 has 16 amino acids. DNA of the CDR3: TGTGCCAGCAGTGAAGCACCTGTTCGGCTGGGCTCACCCCTCCACTTT. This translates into CASSEAPVRLGSPLHF. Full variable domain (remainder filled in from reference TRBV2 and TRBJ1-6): EPEVTQTPSHQVTQMGQEVILRCVPISNHLYFYWYRQILGQKVEFLVSFYNNEISEKSEIFDDQFSVERPDGSNFTLKIRSTKLEDSAMYFCASSEAPVRLGSPLHFGNGTRLTVT.

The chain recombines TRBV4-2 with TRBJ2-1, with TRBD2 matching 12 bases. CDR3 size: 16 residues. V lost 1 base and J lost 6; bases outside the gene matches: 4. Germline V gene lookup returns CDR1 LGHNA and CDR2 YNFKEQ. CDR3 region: CASSQGLLAGGNEQFF. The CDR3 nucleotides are TGTGCCAGCAGCCAAGGCCTACTAGCGGGGGGCAATGAGCAGTTCTTC.

CDR3 region: CASSEARAGWSRNEQFF. The CDR3 DNA reads as TGTGCCAGCAGTGAAGCGCGGGCCGGGTGGAGCCGGAATGAGCAGTTCTTC. This chain uses TRBV6-1 with TRBJ2-1, with D possibly matching TRBD2 (5 bases). The CDR3 spans 17 residues. Trimming stripped 0 bases from V and 7 bases from J, with 19 bases between. Germline V gene data show CDR1 as MNHNS and CDR2 as SASEGT.

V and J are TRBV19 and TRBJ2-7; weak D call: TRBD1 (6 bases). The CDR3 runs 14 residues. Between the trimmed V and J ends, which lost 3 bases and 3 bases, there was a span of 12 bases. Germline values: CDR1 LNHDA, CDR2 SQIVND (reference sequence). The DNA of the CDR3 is TGTGCCAGTAGTATGGGGGACACTTTCTACGAGCAGTACTTC. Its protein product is CASSMGDTFYEQYF.

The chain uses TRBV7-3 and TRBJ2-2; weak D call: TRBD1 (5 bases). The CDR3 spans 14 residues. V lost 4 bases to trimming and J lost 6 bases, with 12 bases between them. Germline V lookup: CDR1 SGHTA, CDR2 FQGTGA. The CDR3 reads CASSSLGVAGELFF. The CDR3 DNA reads TGTGCCAGCAGCTCTCTAGGGGTTGCCGGGGAGCTGTTTTTT.

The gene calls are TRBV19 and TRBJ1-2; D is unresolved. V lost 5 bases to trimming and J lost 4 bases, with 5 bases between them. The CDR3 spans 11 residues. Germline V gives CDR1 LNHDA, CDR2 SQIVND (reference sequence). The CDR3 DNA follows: TGTGCCAGTAGTCCCGGCTATGGCTACACCTTC. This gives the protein CASSPGYGYTF.

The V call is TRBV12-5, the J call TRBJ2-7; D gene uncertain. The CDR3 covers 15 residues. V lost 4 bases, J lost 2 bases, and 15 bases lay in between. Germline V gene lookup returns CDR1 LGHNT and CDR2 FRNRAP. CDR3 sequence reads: CASGSPHLLTYEQYF. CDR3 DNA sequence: TGTGCTAGTGGTTCACCCCACCTACTCACCTACGAGCAGTACTTC.

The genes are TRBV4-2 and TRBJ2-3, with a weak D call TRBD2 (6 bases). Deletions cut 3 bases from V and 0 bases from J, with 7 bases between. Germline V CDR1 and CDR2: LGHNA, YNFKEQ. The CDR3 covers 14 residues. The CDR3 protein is CASSQAGSTDTQYF. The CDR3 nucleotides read TGTGCCAGCAGCCAGGCGGGGAGCACAGATACGCAGTATTTT.

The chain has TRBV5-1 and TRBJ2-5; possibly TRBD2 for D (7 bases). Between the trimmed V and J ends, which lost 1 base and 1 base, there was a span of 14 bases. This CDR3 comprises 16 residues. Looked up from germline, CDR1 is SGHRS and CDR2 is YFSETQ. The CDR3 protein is CASSLWAGAPQETQYF. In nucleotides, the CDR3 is TGCGCCAGCAGCTTGTGGGCGGGGGCCCCCCAAGAGACCCAGTACTTC.

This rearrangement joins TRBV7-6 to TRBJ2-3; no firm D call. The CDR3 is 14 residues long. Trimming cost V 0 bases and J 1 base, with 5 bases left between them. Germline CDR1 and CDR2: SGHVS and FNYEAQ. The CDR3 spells CASSLAFGTDTQYF. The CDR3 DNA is TGTGCCAGCAGCTTAGCGTTCGGCACAGATACGCAGTATTTT.

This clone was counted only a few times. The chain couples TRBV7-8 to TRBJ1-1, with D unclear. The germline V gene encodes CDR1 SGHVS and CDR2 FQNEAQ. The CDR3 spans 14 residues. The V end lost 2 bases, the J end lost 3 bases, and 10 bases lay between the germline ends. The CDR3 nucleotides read TGTGCCAGCAGCTTACAAGAGTCTTACACTGAAGCTTTCTTT. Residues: CASSLQESYTEAFF.

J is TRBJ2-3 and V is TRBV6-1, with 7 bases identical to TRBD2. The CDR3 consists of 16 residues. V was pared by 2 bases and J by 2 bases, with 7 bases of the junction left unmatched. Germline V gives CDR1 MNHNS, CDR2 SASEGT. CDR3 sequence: CASSETRDYPTDTQYF. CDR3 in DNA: TGTGCCAGCAGTGAAACCCGGGACTACCCCACAGATACGCAGTATTTT.

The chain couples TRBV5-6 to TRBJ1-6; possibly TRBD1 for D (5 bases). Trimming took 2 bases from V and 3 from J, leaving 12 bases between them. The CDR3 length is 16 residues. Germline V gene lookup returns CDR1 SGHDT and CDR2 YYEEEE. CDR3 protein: CASSFSPGGYNSPLHF. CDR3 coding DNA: TGTGCCAGCAGCTTCTCTCCGGGGGGCTATAATTCACCCCTCCACTTT.

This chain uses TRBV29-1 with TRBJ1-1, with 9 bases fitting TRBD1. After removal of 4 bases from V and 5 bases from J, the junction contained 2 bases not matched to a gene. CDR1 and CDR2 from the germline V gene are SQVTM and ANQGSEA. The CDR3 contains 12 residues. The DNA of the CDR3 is TGCAGCGTTGGGACAGGGGTTACTGAAGCTTTCTTT. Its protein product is CSVGTGVTEAFF.